This TCR beta chain emerged from a study of shared clonotypes between healthy human individuals. Study overall: Per donor, three plates held CD4 naive cells, three held CD4 memory, two held CD8 naive and one held CD8 memory. Study-wide findings and caveats: Naive subsets typically showed greater estimated richness than memory subsets. The study sampled only blood, and tissue repertoires likely differ. It was expected that sequencing depth would affect clonotype sharing among donors.

Produced via immunoSEQ multiplex PCR; TCRdb's table is partial and in-frame only. The table lists 2 million to 2.5 million clones, roughly 90% of them singletons, with approximately 0.39% in the top ten. On this clone: Its target is unknown.

CDR3 length: 15 residues. The J segment lost 7 bases and the V segment lost 3 bases, leaving 10 bases of the junction unmatched. CDR1 and CDR2 (germline): GTSNPN, SVGIG (reference sequence). This TCR was recovered from a man younger than 30 in good health. Some clones in this sample may be carry-over from other donors' samples. Sequenced input: naive CD4+ T cells from PBMCs. Noted subset: CD45RA+ positively selected. This chain links TRBV30 with TRBJ2-1, with 9 bases aligning to TRBD1. The CDR3 reads CAWRAPGQGRNEQFF. The CDR3, as DNA: TGTGCCTGGAGAGCTCCGGGACAGGGTAGAAATGAGCAGTTCTTC. Filled out from reference TRBV30 and TRBJ2-1, the complete variable domain reads SQTIHQWPATLVQPVGSPLSLECTVEGTSNPNLYWYRQAAGRGLQLLFYSVGIGQISSEVPQNLSASRPQDRQFILSSKKLLLSDSGFYLCAWRAPGQGRNEQFFGPGTRLTVL.